The 17 T cell receptor beta chains given below trace back to one sample, sequenced in a study of blood T cell repertoires in COVID-19. Libraries were prepared by immunoSEQ multiplex PCR; TCRdb keeps only in-frame clonotypes and omits some of them. The table shows fewer than 70,000 clones, with around 82% occurring only once. The sample taken for sequencing was peripheral blood. Receptors originate from a man aged 50 to 59 with active COVID-19.

The rearrangement joins TRBV4-2 to TRBJ2-5, with 8 bases that match TRBD2. Germline CDR1 and CDR2: LGHNA and YNFKEQ. V lost 1 base and J lost 2; bases outside the gene matches: 6. This CDR3 is built from 16 residues. The CDR3 DNA sequence: TGTGCCAGCAGCCAAGGACGGGGGGGTGAACAAGAGACCCAGTACTTC. Residues: CASSQGRGGEQETQYF.

The V gene is TRBV9, the J gene TRBJ1-5; TRBD1 might be the D (5 bases). CDR1 is SGDLS and CDR2 is YYNGEE in the germline V gene. V was clipped by 3 bases and J by 4 bases, with 11 bases between them. The CDR3 loop spans 14 amino acids. The CDR3 region is CASSANTGNQPQHF. The CDR3 DNA reads as TGTGCCAGCAGCGCTAACACAGGTAATCAGCCCCAGCATTTT.

This clone counts as medium-sized. The rearrangement uses TRBV5-1 and TRBJ2-1; unclear D gene. Looked up from germline, CDR1 is SGHRS and CDR2 is YFSETQ. This CDR3 region has 14 residues. V shed 4 bases and J shed 2 bases, with 10 bases lying between them. CDR3 amino acids: CASSGIEAYNEQFF. The CDR3, as DNA: TGCGCCAGCAGCGGCATAGAGGCCTACAATGAGCAGTTCTTC.

The rearrangement links TRBV18 to TRBJ1-4; tentatively, D is TRBD1 (6 bases). The CDR3 runs 15 residues. V lost 2 bases to trimming and J lost 4 bases, with 11 bases between them. Germline V gene sequence: CDR1 KGHSH, CDR2 LQKENI. The chain's CDR3 is CASSPGGEGNEKLFF. The CDR3, as DNA: TGTGCCAGCTCACCAGGGGGCGAGGGTAATGAAAAACTGTTTTTT.

The V gene is TRBV27, the J gene TRBJ2-7; D gene ambiguous. Germline CDR1 MNHEY, CDR2 SMNVEV (reference sequence). The CDR3 loop spans 14 amino acids. Trimming left V 5 bases short and J 5 bases short, with 16 bases between. CDR3 coding DNA: TGTGCCAGCAGTCCCCGGGTCCGGTTCGACGAGCAGTACTTC. It yields the protein CASSPRVRFDEQYF.

The rearrangement uses TRBV11-3 and TRBJ1-1; D uncertain. CDR1 is SGHNT, CDR2 YENEEA, per germline. V lost 2 bases, J lost 4 bases, and 11 bases lay in between. The CDR3 runs to 14 residues. CDR3 loop: CASSLNLASTEAFF. In DNA, the CDR3 is TGTGCCAGCAGCTTAAATTTAGCGAGCACTGAAGCTTTCTTT.

Only a few counts were recorded for this clone. The rearrangement joins TRBV2 to TRBJ1-5, with D possibly being TRBD1 (6 bases). The CDR3 sequence is 15 residues long. CDR1 is SNHLY and CDR2 is FYNNEI in the germline V gene. V was pared by 1 base and J by 2 bases, with 9 bases between. This chain's CDR3 is CASSEGTAGNQPQHF. CDR3 nucleotide sequence: TGTGCCAGCAGTGAAGGGACAGCCGGCAATCAGCCCCAGCATTTT.

V is TRBV6-2 or TRBV6-3 and J is TRBJ2-5; 8 nucleotides match TRBD2. Trimming cost V 5 bases and J 4 bases; bases outside gene matches: 6. CDR3 length: 14 amino acids. Germline V CDR1 and CDR2: MNHEY, SVGEGT. CDR3: CASSRGGPGETQYF. The CDR3 region has the DNA TGTGCCAGCAGTCGGGGGGGGCCGGGAGAGACCCAGTACTTC.

The chain is built from TRBV30 and TRBJ2-6; 9 bases match TRBD1. This CDR3 contains 18 residues. Germline loops: CDR1 GTSNPN, CDR2 SVGIG (reference sequence). Trimming removed 2 bases from V and 0 bases from J; junction bases left unmatched: 8. The CDR3 region has the DNA TGTGCCTGGAGTTCCCTCACAGGGGGCGGCTCTGGGGCCAACGTCCTGACTTTC. Amino acids: CAWSSLTGGGSGANVLTF.

This clone was detected a few times. The chain joins TRBV30 to TRBJ2-7, with a possible D match to TRBD1 (6 bases). CDR3 length: 13 residues. With 4 bases removed from V and 4 bases from J, the gap between germline ends came to 14 bases. The germline V gene has CDR1 GTSNPN and CDR2 SVGIG (reference sequence). This CDR3 is CAWTWGQTYEQYF. For the CDR3, the DNA is TGTGCCTGGACGTGGGGACAAACTTACGAGCAGTACTTC. Together with reference TRBV30 and TRBJ2-7, the CDR3 gives the full variable domain: SQTIHQWPATLVQPVGSPLSLECTVEGTSNPNLYWYRQAAGRGLQLLFYSVGIGQISSEVPQNLSASRPQDRQFILSSKKLLLSDSGFYLCAWTWGQTYEQYFGPGTRLTVT.

The chain joins TRBV7-2 to TRBJ2-7; TRBD1 matches 7 bases. Unmatched junction bases numbered 3, after V lost 4 bases and J lost 0 bases. Germline V CDR1 and CDR2: SGHTA, FQGNSA. This CDR3 is 14 amino acids long. The CDR3 reads CASSSGTASYEQYF. DNA for the CDR3: TGTGCCAGCAGCTCCGGGACAGCCTCCTACGAGCAGTACTTC.

A single count supports this clone. The CDR3 region is CASSQGPSGNSPLHF. CDR3 nucleotides: TGTGCCAGCAGCCAGGGGCCGTCGGGTAATTCACCCCTCCACTTT. J is TRBJ1-6 and V is TRBV3-1 (or the pseudogene TRBV3-2), with D possibly being TRBD1 (5 bases). Germline values: CDR1 LGHDT, CDR2 YNNKEL (reference sequence). The CDR3 runs 15 residues. V dropped 3 bases and J dropped 6 bases, with 12 bases sitting between them.

This chain uses TRBV5-5 with TRBJ2-3; possible D gene TRBD2, 6 bases. In germline, CDR1 is SGHKS, CDR2 YYEKEE (reference sequence). V was pared by 2 bases and J by 4 bases, with 14 bases between. The CDR3 consists of 15 residues. CDR3 amino acids: CASSFGDSRPDTQYF. CDR3 coding DNA: TGTGCCAGCAGCTTCGGGGACTCTAGGCCAGATACGCAGTATTTT.

The sample holds one count of this clone. This chain joins TRBV10-2 and TRBJ2-2; a weak D match, TRBD2 (6 bases). The CDR3 length is 15 residues. The germline CDR1 and CDR2 sequences are WSHSY and SAAADI. V shed 3 bases and J shed 7 bases, with 15 bases lying between them. The CDR3: CASSDGGLRNGELFF. In nucleotides, the CDR3 is TGCGCCAGCAGTGATGGGGGACTGAGAAACGGGGAGCTGTTTTTT.

The chain links TRBV9 to TRBJ2-5; D is uncertain. The CDR3 length is 14 residues. V was shortened by 0 bases and J by 4 bases, with 10 bases between the two germline ends. Germline V lookup: CDR1 SGDLS, CDR2 YYNGEE. The CDR3 loop reads CASSVDLGVETQYF. CDR3 sequence (DNA): TGTGCCAGCAGCGTAGACCTTGGAGTAGAGACCCAGTACTTC.

The rearrangement joins TRBV7-2 to TRBJ2-2; D may be TRBD2 (6 bases). This CDR3 spans 15 amino acids. Trimming pared 8 bases from V and 3 bases from J, leaving 16 bases between. Germline V lookup: CDR1 SGHTA, CDR2 FQGNSA. This CDR3 is CASPPAGKYTGELFF. CDR3 DNA sequence: TGTGCCAGCCCCCCCGCGGGGAAGTACACCGGGGAGCTGTTTTTT.

The CDR3 reads CASRGGYNEQFF. CDR3 bases: TGTGCCAGCCGGGGAGGGTACAATGAGCAGTTCTTC. The J gene is TRBJ2-1, the V gene TRBV6-6; TRBD2 agrees at 7 bases. Per the germline V gene, CDR1 is MNHNY and CDR2 is SVGAGI (reference sequence). This CDR3 is 12 amino acids long. J was trimmed by 4 bases and V by 8 bases; bases with no gene match: 2.